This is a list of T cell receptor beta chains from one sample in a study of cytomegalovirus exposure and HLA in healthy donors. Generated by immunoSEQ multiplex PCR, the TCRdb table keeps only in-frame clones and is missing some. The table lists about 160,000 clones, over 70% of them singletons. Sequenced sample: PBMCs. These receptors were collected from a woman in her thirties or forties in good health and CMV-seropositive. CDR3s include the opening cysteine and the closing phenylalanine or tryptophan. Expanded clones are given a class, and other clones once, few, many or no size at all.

cdr3_aa: CASSPRQGINTEAFF; v_call: TRBV5-4; clone_size: -; j_call: TRBJ1-1
cdr3_aa: CASSLVGGEAFF; v_call: TRBV7-2; clone_size: once; j_call: TRBJ1-1
cdr3_aa: CASSQAGQGIGNTEAFF; v_call: TRBV19; clone_size: once; j_call: TRBJ1-1
cdr3_aa: CASSLEGGAGDTQYF; v_call: TRBV11-2; clone_size: -; j_call: TRBJ2-3
cdr3_aa: CASRLKGDYNYGYTF; v_call: TRBV27; clone_size: -; j_call: TRBJ1-2
cdr3_aa: CASSLWGQVGSGANVLTF; v_call: TRBV5-1; clone_size: -; j_call: TRBJ2-6
cdr3_aa: CASSQTSGAITDTQYF; v_call: TRBV6-4; clone_size: -; j_call: TRBJ2-3
cdr3_aa: CASSSEGRGGPDTQYF; v_call: TRBV9; clone_size: few; j_call: TRBJ2-3
cdr3_aa: CASSIRGQGLPQHF; v_call: TRBV19; clone_size: -; j_call: TRBJ1-5
cdr3_aa: CASSETTGVGTEAFF; v_call: TRBV6-1; clone_size: -; j_call: TRBJ1-1
cdr3_aa: CASSLGVVGETQYF; v_call: TRBV7-8; clone_size: -; j_call: TRBJ2-5
cdr3_aa: CASSLGGNTGELFF; v_call: TRBV7-3; clone_size: -; j_call: TRBJ2-2
cdr3_aa: CASSTLAGPYNEQFF; v_call: TRBV19; clone_size: -; j_call: TRBJ2-1
cdr3_aa: CASSLILATYNEQFF; v_call: TRBV7-3; clone_size: -; j_call: TRBJ2-1
cdr3_aa: CASSLLAGVGSYNEQFF; v_call: TRBV7-7; clone_size: -; j_call: TRBJ2-1
cdr3_aa: CASSTTGLTQPQHF; v_call: TRBV4-2; clone_size: -; j_call: TRBJ1-5
cdr3_aa: CASSEGGHPYEQYF; v_call: TRBV9; clone_size: -; j_call: TRBJ2-7
cdr3_aa: CASSPWTSKEETQYF; v_call: TRBV7-8; clone_size: few; j_call: TRBJ2-5
cdr3_aa: CAISDRGSEAFF; v_call: TRBV10-3; clone_size: -; j_call: TRBJ1-1
cdr3_aa: CASSLPGSNQPQHF; v_call: TRBV7-2; clone_size: -; j_call: TRBJ1-5
cdr3_aa: CASSPRTSGGHKNSQYF; v_call: TRBV19; clone_size: -; j_call: TRBJ2-4
cdr3_aa: CASSREGFAYEQYF; v_call: TRBV11-2; clone_size: -; j_call: TRBJ2-7
cdr3_aa: CASSLRTGGYEQYF; v_call: TRBV7-8; clone_size: -; j_call: TRBJ2-7
cdr3_aa: CASKKASGGGDTGELFF; v_call: TRBV5-1; clone_size: few; j_call: TRBJ2-2
cdr3_aa: CASSHGTGGNSPLHF; v_call: TRBV19; clone_size: -; j_call: TRBJ1-6
cdr3_aa: CASSARTSSYNEQFF; v_call: TRBV25-1; clone_size: -; j_call: TRBJ2-1
cdr3_aa: CASSQESGEGEKLFF; v_call: TRBV4-3; clone_size: -; j_call: TRBJ1-4
cdr3_aa: CASSQTQGSGRGYTF; v_call: TRBV14; clone_size: -; j_call: TRBJ1-2
cdr3_aa: CASSLLAGAGTEAFF; v_call: TRBV5-4; clone_size: few; j_call: TRBJ1-1
cdr3_aa: CASGTSGGGDTQYF; v_call: TRBV10-2; clone_size: -; j_call: TRBJ2-3
cdr3_aa: CASSVDTNTGELFF; v_call: TRBV9; clone_size: -; j_call: TRBJ2-2
cdr3_aa: CASSQELAGGLGEQFF; v_call: TRBV4-3; clone_size: -; j_call: TRBJ2-1
cdr3_aa: CASSPSRLRSSYEQYF; v_call: TRBV28; clone_size: -; j_call: TRBJ2-7
cdr3_aa: CASSHRTGDSVSGANVLTF; v_call: TRBV5-1; clone_size: once; j_call: TRBJ2-6
cdr3_aa: CASSIGQGEQYF; v_call: TRBV19; clone_size: -; j_call: TRBJ2-5
cdr3_aa: CATSPGGNTGELFF; v_call: TRBV7-2; clone_size: -; j_call: TRBJ2-2
cdr3_aa: CASSEGGNTEAFF; v_call: TRBV10-1; clone_size: -; j_call: TRBJ1-1
cdr3_aa: CASSEQGRELFF; v_call: TRBV2; clone_size: -; j_call: TRBJ2-2
cdr3_aa: CASSQEGGQGSQPQHF; v_call: TRBV14; clone_size: -; j_call: TRBJ1-5
cdr3_aa: CASSPYWDSMNTEAFF; v_call: TRBV4-1; clone_size: -; j_call: TRBJ1-1
cdr3_aa: CASSLDSHYEQYF; v_call: TRBV5-6; clone_size: once; j_call: TRBJ2-7
cdr3_aa: CSALTGGTGELFF; v_call: TRBV29-1; clone_size: -; j_call: TRBJ2-2
cdr3_aa: CASSYLGAFEAFF; v_call: TRBV6-1; clone_size: -; j_call: TRBJ1-1
cdr3_aa: CASSVGRGTYGYTF; v_call: TRBV2; clone_size: -; j_call: TRBJ1-2
cdr3_aa: CASSPGLAGGEQYF; v_call: TRBV5-1; clone_size: -; j_call: TRBJ2-7
cdr3_aa: CASSSGTGAYEQYF; v_call: TRBV4-1; clone_size: -; j_call: TRBJ2-7
cdr3_aa: CASSSGTYGRGYTF; v_call: TRBV28; clone_size: -; j_call: TRBJ1-2
cdr3_aa: CASSLTTVAGANVLTF; v_call: TRBV7-9; clone_size: -; j_call: TRBJ2-6
cdr3_aa: CASTTLGATEAFF; v_call: TRBV19; clone_size: few; j_call: TRBJ1-1
cdr3_aa: CASLPRGETEAFF; v_call: TRBV11-2; clone_size: -; j_call: TRBJ1-1
cdr3_aa: CASSPSFQGADMREQYF; v_call: TRBV5-4; clone_size: few; j_call: -
cdr3_aa: CASSPSDRESRELFF; v_call: TRBV7-9; clone_size: few; j_call: TRBJ2-2
cdr3_aa: CASSATDSNQPQHF; v_call: TRBV6-1; clone_size: -; j_call: TRBJ1-5
cdr3_aa: CASSSETEAFF; v_call: TRBV11-2; clone_size: -; j_call: TRBJ1-1
cdr3_aa: CASSQANTIYF; v_call: TRBV6-6; clone_size: medium-sized; j_call: TRBJ1-3
cdr3_aa: CASSLAGRTYEQYF; v_call: TRBV7-9; clone_size: -; j_call: TRBJ2-7